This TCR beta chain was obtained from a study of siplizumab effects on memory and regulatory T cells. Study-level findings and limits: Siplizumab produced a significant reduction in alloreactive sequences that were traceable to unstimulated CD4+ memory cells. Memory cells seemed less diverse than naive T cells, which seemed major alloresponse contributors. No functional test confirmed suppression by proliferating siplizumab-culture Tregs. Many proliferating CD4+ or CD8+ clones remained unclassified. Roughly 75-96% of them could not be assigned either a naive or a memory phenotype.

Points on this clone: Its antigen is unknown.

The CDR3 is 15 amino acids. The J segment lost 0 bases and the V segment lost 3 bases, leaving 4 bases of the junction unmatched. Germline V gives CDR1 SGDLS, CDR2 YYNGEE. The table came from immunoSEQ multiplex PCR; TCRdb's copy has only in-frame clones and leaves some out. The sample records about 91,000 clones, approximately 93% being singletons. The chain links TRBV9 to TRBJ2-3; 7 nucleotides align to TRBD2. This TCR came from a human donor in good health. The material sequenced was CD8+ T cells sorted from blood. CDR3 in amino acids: CASSDSGTSTDTQYF. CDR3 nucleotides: TGTGCCAGCAGCGACAGCGGGACTAGCACAGATACGCAGTATTTT.